The 8 T cell receptor beta chains in this list originate from one sample, sequenced in a study of T cells in Graves' hyperthyroidism and ophthalmopathy. TCR beta CDR3 regions were amplified from RNA. TCR CDR3 underwent first-round RT-PCR with the HTBI primer set. TCRdb re-called the multiplex PCR reads through MiXCR, storing one row per CDR3 protein. The table lists 600,000 or so distinct CDR3 sequences, about 14% of them singletons. The specimen was blood. The source of these receptors is a woman aged 18-35 years with Graves' ophthalmopathy.

This clonotype was seen only a few times. This chain uses TRBV6-5 with TRBJ2-3; TRBD2 aligns across 11 bases. J gave up 0 bases and V 3 bases, and 5 bases lay outside the gene matches. The germline V gene has CDR1 MNHEY and CDR2 SVGAGI. This CDR3 contains 17 residues. CDR3 DNA: TGTGCCAGCAGTTATTCGGGACTAGCGGCTAGCACAGATACGCAGTATTTT. Protein product: CASSYSGLAASTDTQYF.

This clonotype turned up a few times. The CDR3 DNA reads TGTGCCAGCAGTCGAGAGGAGGTGGGATTAGGTGGGGCCAACGTCCTGACTTTC. Its protein is CASSREEVGLGGANVLTF. The chain is built from TRBV2 and TRBJ2-6; D may be TRBD2 (5 bases). Trimming left V 5 bases short and J 3 bases short, with 20 bases between. Germline values: CDR1 SNHLY, CDR2 FYNNEI. The CDR3 consists of 18 residues.

This clonotype was seen repeatedly, ten times or more. Germline is not matched at one junction end, which may reflect a read error. J is TRBJ2-1 and V is TRBV2, with a weak D call TRBD2 (5 bases). CDR3 length equals 14 residues. CDR1 is SNHLY, CDR2 FYNNEI, per germline. The CDR3 DNA follows: TGTGCCGGCAGTCGCAGGACTGCCTACAATGAGCAGTTCTTC. Its protein is CAGSRRTAYNEQFF.

Turning to this clonotype: This sequence may be a read error, since a much larger clone differs from it by one base. This chain connects TRBV28 to TRBJ1-4; TRBD1 matches 7 bases. CDR3 length: 15 amino acids. CDR1 MDHEN and CDR2 SYDVKM come from the germline V gene. For the CDR3, the DNA is TGTGCCAGCAGTAAAACAGGGGTGACTAATGAAAGACTGTTTTTT. Residues: CASSKTGVTNERLFF. Looking up the rest from reference TRBV28 and TRBJ1-4 gives the full variable domain: DVKVTQSSRYLVKRTGEKVFLECVQDMDHENMFWYRQDPGLGLRLIYFSYDVKMKEKGDIPEGYSVSREKKERFSLILESASTNQTSMYLCASSKTGVTNERLFFGSGTQLSVL.

About this clonotype itself: One base away lies a much larger clone, so this may be a sequencing read error. The chain links TRBV11-3 to TRBJ2-7; no clear D gene. Germline-derived CDR1 and CDR2 are SGHNT and YENEEA. The CDR3 covers 13 residues. DNA of the CDR3: TGTGTCAGCAGCTTGGGCCGTCACTACGAGCAGTACTTC. Amino acid sequence: CVSSLGRHYEQYF.

The genes are TRBV24-1 and TRBJ2-5; tentatively, D is TRBD2 (6 bases). The germline V gene encodes CDR1 KGHDR and CDR2 SFDVKD. Trimming pared 2 bases from V and 7 bases from J, leaving 16 bases between. CDR3 length equals 15 residues. As DNA, the CDR3 is TGTGCCACCAGTGATTCGGGGGTTTCGTTTGGGACCCAGTACTTC. Its protein product is CATSDSGVSFGTQYF.

This clonotype was counted many times. The gene calls are TRBV4-1 and TRBJ1-2, with a weak D call TRBD1 (6 bases). CDR1 and CDR2 (germline): MGHRA, YSYEKL. Trimming removed 0 bases at V and 0 bases at J, with 11 bases between. The CDR3 covers 16 residues. This chain's CDR3 is CASSQEGTTANYGYTF. Written as DNA, the CDR3 is TGCGCCAGCAGCCAAGAAGGGACAACTGCTAACTATGGCTACACCTTC.

The rearrangement uses TRBV6-1 and TRBJ2-7; tentatively, D is TRBD2 (6 bases). Trimming left V 1 base short and J 0 bases short, with 10 bases between. Germline loops: CDR1 MNHNS, CDR2 SASEGT. The CDR3 totals 15 residues. CDR3: CASSEGWEASYEQYF. The CDR3 DNA follows: TGTGCCAGCAGTGAAGGGTGGGAGGCCTCCTACGAGCAGTACTTC.